There are a few counts of the clone carrying this TCR beta chain. Its antigen is not known. TCRdb reanalysed the 5' RACE reads using MiXCR and keeps one entry per CDR3 protein. The sample contains roughly 520,000 distinct CDR3 sequences, just over 20% of which appear only once. These data belong to a study of T cells after yellow fever vaccination. About the research overall: For low cell numbers, libraries were made with SMART-Seq v4 Ultra Low Input. Findings and caveats of the study: Subsequent booster samples again held most clones from primary vaccination (just under 98% CD4, 85% to 90% CD8). A minor fraction of clonotypes spanned both CD4 and CD8 compartments. Contamination of FACS-sorted repertoires by abundant clonotypes from the bulk population could occur.

Unmatched junction bases numbered 4, after V lost 0 bases and J lost 3 bases. In germline, CDR1 is SGHDT, CDR2 YYEEEE. This CDR3 has 16 residues. The sequence was obtained from a man in his late teens or twenties who received the YFV17D yellow fever vaccine. This specimen was PBMCs, taken about 21 days after the first yellow fever vaccination. This sequence joins TRBV5-6 and TRBJ1-5; 9 nucleotides agree with TRBD1. CDR3 sequence reads: CASSLGGQGLNQPQHF. CDR3 sequence (DNA): TGTGCCAGCAGCTTGGGGGGACAGGGCCTCAATCAGCCCCAGCATTTT. The whole variable domain, remainder taken from reference TRBV5-6 and TRBJ1-5, is DAGVTQSPTHLIKTRGQQVTLRCSPKSGHDTVSWYQQALGQGPQFIFQYYEEEERQRGNFPDRFSGHQFPNYSSELNVNALLLGDSALYLCASSLGGQGLNQPQHFGDGTRLSIL.